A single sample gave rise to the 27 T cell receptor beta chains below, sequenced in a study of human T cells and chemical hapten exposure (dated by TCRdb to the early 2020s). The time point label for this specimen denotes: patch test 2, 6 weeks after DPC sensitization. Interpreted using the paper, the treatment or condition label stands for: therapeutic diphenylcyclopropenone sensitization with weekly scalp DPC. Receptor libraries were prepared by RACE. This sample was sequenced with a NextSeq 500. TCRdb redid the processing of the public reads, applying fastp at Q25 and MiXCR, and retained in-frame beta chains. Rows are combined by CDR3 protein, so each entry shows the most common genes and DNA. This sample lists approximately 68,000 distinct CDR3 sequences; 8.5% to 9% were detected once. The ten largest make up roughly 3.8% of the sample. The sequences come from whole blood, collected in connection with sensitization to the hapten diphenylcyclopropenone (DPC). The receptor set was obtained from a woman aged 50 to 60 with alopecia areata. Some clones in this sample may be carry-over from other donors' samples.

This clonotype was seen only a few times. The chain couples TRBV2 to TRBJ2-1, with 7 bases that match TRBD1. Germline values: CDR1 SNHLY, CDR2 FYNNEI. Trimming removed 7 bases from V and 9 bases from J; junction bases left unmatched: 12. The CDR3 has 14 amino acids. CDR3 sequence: CASKGRGGNGEQFF. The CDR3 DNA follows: TGTGCCAGCAAAGGACGAGGGGGCAATGGTGAGCAGTTCTTC.

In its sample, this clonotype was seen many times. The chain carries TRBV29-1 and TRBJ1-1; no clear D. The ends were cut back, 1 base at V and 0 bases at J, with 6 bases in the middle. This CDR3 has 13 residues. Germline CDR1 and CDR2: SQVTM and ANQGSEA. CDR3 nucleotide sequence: TGCAGCGTTGAAGTGGATGTGAACACTGAAGCTTTCTTT. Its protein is CSVEVDVNTEAFF.

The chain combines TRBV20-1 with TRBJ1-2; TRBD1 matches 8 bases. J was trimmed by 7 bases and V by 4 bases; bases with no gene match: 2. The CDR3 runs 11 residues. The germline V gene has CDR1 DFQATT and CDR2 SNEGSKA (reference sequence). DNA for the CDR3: TGCAGTGCTACAGGGGGCGTTGGCTACACCTTC. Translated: CSATGGVGYTF.

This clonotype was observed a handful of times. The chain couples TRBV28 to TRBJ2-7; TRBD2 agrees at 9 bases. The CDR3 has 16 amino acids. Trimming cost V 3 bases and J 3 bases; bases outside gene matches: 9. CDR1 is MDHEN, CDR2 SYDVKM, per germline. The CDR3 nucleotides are TGTGCCAGCAGTTTCCGGGGACTAGCCGCCCACTACGAGCAGTACTTC. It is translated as CASSFRGLAAHYEQYF.

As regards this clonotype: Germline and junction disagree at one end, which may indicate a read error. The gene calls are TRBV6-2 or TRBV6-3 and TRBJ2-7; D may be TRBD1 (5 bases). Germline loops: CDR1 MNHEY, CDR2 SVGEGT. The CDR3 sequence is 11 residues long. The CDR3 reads CGSQGANEQYF. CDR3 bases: TGTGGCAGCCAGGGCGCAAACGAGCAGTACTTC.

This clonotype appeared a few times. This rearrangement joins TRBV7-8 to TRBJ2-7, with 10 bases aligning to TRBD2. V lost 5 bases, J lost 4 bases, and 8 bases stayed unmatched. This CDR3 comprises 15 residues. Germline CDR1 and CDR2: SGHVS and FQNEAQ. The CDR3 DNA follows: TGTGCCAGCAGCCTGGGGACTAGCGTTCCATACGAGCAGTACTTC. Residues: CASSLGTSVPYEQYF.

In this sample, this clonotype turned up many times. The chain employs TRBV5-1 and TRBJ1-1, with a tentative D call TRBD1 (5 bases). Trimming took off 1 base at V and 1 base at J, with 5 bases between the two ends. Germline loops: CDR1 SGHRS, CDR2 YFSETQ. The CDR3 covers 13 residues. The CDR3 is CASSLTGNTEAFF. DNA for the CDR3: TGCGCCAGCAGCTTGACAGGGAACACTGAAGCTTTCTTT. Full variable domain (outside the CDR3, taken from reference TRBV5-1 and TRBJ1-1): KAGVTQTPRYLIKTRGQQVTLSCSPISGHRSVSWYQQTPGQGLQFLFEYFSETQRNKGNFPGRFSGRQFSNSRSEMNVSTLELGDSALYLCASSLTGNTEAFFGQGTRLTVV.

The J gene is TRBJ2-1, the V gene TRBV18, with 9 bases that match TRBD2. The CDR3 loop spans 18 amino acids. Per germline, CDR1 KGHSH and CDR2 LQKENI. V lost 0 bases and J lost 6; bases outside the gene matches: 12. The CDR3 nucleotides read TGTGCCAGCTCACCACCAAGCGGGGGGTCCCAAGGCCTCAATGAGCAGTTCTTC. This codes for CASSPPSGGSQGLNEQFF.

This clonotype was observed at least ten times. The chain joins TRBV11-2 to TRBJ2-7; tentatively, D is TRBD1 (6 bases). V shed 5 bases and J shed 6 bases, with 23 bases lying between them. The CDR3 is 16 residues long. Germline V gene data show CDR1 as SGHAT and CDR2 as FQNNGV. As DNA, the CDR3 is TGTGCCAGCAGCCCTACCCAGACAGGCCAATTCAGCGAGCAGTACTTC. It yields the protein CASSPTQTGQFSEQYF.

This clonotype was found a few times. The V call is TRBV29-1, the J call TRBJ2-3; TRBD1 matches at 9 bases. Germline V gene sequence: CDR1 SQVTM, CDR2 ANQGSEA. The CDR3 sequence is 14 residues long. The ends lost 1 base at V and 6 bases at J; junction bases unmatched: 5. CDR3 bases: TGCAGCGTTGAAGGGGGACAGGGTCCCGATACGCAGTATTTT. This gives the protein CSVEGGQGPDTQYF.

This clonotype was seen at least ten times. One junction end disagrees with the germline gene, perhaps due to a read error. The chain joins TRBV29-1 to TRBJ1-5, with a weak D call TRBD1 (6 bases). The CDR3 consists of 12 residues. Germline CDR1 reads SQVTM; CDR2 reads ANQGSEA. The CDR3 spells CSVKETGLPQHF. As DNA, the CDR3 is TGCAGCGTTAAAGAAACAGGGCTGCCCCAGCATTTT.

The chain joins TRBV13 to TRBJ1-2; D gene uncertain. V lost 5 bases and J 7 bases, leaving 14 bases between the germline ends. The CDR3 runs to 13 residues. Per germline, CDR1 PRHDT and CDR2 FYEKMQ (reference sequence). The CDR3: CASSLEVAPGYTF. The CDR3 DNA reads TGTGCCAGCAGCCTCGAAGTGGCCCCTGGCTACACCTTC.

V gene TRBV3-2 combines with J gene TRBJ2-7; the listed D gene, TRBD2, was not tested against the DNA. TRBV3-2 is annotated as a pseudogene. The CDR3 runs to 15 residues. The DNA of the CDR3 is TGTGCCAGCACCCGGCTAGCGGGGTTCTCCTACGAGCAGTACTTC. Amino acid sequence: CASTRLAGFSYEQYF.

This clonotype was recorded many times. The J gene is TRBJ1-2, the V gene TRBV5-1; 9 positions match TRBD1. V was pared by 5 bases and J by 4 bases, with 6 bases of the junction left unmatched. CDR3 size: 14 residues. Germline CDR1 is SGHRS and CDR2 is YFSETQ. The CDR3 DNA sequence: TGCGCCAGCAGGGAACAGGGGGCGTCCTATGGCTACACCTTC. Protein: CASREQGASYGYTF.

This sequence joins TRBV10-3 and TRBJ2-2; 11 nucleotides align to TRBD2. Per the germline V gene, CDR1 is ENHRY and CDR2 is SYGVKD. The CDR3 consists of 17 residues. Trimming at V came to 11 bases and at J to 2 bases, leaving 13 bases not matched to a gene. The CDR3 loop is CAALSTSGGLNTGELFF. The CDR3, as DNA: TGTGCCGCCCTGAGCACTAGCGGGGGCCTAAACACCGGGGAGCTGTTTTTT.

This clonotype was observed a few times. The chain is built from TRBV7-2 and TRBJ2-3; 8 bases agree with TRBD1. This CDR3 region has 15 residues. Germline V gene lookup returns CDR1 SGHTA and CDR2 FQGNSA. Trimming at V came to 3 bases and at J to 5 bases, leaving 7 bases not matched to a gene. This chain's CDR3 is CASSFRTGWGDTQYF. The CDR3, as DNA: TGTGCCAGCAGCTTTCGGACAGGGTGGGGAGATACGCAGTATTTT.

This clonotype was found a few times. The CDR3 region has the DNA TGTGCCAGCAGTGATGTACGCGAGCAGTACTTC. It translates to CASSDVREQYF. The chain employs TRBV2 and TRBJ2-7; D gene uncertain. The CDR3 consists of 11 residues. Germline V gives CDR1 SNHLY, CDR2 FYNNEI. V gave up 3 bases and J gave up 6 bases, with 6 bases separating them.

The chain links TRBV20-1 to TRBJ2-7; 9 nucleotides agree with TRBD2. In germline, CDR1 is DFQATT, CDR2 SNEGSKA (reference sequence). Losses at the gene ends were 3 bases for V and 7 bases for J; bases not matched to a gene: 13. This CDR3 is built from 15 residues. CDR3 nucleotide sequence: TGCAGTGCTAGTTTATCGTTAGCGGGAGTTGGTGAGCAGTACTTC. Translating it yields CSASLSLAGVGEQYF.

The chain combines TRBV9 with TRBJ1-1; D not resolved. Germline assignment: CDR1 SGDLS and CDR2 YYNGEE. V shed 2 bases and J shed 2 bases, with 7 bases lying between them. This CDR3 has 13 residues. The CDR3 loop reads CASSVAPNTEAFF. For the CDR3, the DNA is TGTGCCAGCAGCGTCGCCCCTAACACTGAAGCTTTCTTT.

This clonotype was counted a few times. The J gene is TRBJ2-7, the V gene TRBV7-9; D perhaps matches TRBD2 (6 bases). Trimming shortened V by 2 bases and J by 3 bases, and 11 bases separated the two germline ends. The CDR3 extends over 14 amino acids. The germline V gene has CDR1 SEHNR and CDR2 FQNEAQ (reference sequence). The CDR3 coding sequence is TGTGCCAGCAGCTTACCGGGGGAAGGCTACGAGCAGTACTTC. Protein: CASSLPGEGYEQYF. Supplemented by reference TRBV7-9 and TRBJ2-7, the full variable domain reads DTGVSQNPRHKITKRGQNVTFRCDPISEHNRLYWYRQTLGQGPEFLTYFQNEAQLEKSRLLSDRFSAERPKGSFSTLEIQRTEQGDSAMYLCASSLPGEGYEQYFGPGTRLTVT.

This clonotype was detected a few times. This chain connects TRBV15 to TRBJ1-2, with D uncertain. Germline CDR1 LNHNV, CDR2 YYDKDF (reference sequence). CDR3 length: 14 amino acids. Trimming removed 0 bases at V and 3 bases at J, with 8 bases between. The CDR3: CATSRDLQHYGYTF. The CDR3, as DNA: TGTGCCACCAGCAGAGATTTGCAGCACTATGGCTACACCTTC. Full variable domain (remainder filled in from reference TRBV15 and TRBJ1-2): DAMVIQNPRYQVTQFGKPVTLSCSQTLNHNVMYWYQQKSSQAPKLLFHYYDKDFNNEADTPDNFQSRRPNTSFCFLDIRSPGLGDTAMYLCATSRDLQHYGYTFGSGTRLTVV.

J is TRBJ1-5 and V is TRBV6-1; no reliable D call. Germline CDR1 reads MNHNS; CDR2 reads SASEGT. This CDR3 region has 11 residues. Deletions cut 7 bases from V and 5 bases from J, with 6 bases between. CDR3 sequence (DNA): TGTGCCAGCACCAACTATCAGCCCCAGCATTTT. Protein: CASTNYQPQHF.

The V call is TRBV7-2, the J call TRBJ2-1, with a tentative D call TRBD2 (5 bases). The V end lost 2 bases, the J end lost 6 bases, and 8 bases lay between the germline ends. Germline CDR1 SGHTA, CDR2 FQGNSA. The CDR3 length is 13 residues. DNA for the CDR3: TGTGCCAGCAGCTTATGGGAGATCAATGAGCAGTTCTTC. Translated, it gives CASSLWEINEQFF.

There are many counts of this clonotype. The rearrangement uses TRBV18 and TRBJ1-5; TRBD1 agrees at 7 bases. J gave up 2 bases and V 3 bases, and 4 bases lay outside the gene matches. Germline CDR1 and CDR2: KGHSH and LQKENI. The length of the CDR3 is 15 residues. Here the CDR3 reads CASSPPDRGNQPQHF. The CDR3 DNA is TGTGCCAGCTCACCGCCCGACAGGGGCAATCAGCCCCAGCATTTT.

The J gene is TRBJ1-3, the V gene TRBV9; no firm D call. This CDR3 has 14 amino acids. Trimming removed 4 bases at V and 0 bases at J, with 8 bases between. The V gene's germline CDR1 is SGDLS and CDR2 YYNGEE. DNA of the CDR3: TGTGCCAGCAGCCGCGGGGACTCTGGAAACACCATATATTTT. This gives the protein CASSRGDSGNTIYF.

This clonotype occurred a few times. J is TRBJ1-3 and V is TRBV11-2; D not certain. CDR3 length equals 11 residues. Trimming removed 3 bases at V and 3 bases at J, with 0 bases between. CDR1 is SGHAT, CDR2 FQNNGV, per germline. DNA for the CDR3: TGTGCCAGCAGCTTTGGAAACACCATATATTTT. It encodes CASSFGNTIYF.

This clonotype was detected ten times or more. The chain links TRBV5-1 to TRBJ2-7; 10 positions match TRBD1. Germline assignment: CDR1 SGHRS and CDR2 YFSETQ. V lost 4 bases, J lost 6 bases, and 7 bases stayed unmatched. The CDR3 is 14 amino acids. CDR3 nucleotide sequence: TGCGCCAGCAGCCACGGACAGGGGGGAAGCGAGCAGTACTTC. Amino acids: CASSHGQGGSEQYF.